Below are 30 T cell receptor beta chains sequenced from a single sample in a study of blood T cell repertoires in COVID-19. Clones were sequenced by immunoSEQ multiplex PCR, and TCRdb holds only the in-frame ones, with some missing. The sample lists tens of thousands of clones; approximately 86% were seen once. Sequencing was done on a sample of peripheral blood. The source of these receptors is a man aged 50-60 years with active COVID-19.

The chain links TRBV14 to TRBJ2-3, with 12 positions matching TRBD2. CDR1 is SGHDN and CDR2 is FVKESK in the germline V gene. This CDR3 region has 19 residues. J was trimmed by 4 bases and V by 1 base; bases with no gene match: 12. The CDR3 sequence: CASSQALTSGGYTSDTQYF. CDR3 nucleotide sequence: TGTGCCAGCAGCCAAGCCCTGACTAGCGGGGGTTACACATCAGATACGCAGTATTTT.

This clone came up once. The chain links TRBV27 to TRBJ2-3; D might be TRBD2 (6 bases). V dropped 5 bases and J dropped 4 bases, with 16 bases sitting between them. Germline V gene data show CDR1 as MNHEY and CDR2 as SMNVEV (reference sequence). This CDR3 has 15 residues. In DNA form, the CDR3 reads TGTGCCAGCAGTAGTCTAGCGCGTGGTTCAGATACGCAGTATTTT. Protein: CASSSLARGSDTQYF.

This clone was recorded once. V gene TRBV5-1 combines with J gene TRBJ2-1; D possibly corresponds to TRBD1 (6 bases). CDR3 length equals 14 residues. V lost 4 bases and J lost 4, with 12 bases in between. Germline V gene sequence: CDR1 SGHRS, CDR2 YFSETQ. Here the CDR3 reads CASSIGQPYNEQFF. In DNA form, the CDR3 reads TGCGCCAGCAGCATCGGACAGCCTTACAATGAGCAGTTCTTC.

The chain combines TRBV11-2 with TRBJ2-5, with D hard to call. There are 13 residues in the CDR3. Germline-derived CDR1 and CDR2 are SGHAT and FQNNGV. V lost 3 bases, J lost 4 bases, and 9 bases lay in between. The CDR3 DNA reads TGTGCCAGCAGCTTCAAAATTAGAGAGACCCAGTACTTC. The encoded protein is CASSFKIRETQYF.

V usage is TRBV7-9 and J usage is TRBJ1-1; D gene ambiguous. The V end was cut by 1 base, the J end by 4 bases, with 13 bases between. The germline CDR1 and CDR2 sequences are SEHNR and FQNEAQ (reference sequence). The CDR3 spans 15 residues. Here the CDR3 reads CASSLVGVKATEAFF. CDR3 sequence (DNA): TGTGCCAGCAGCTTAGTCGGGGTGAAAGCCACTGAAGCTTTCTTT.

The chain couples TRBV2 to TRBJ1-1; 7 nucleotides line up with TRBD1. The CDR3 has 14 residues. The V gene end was trimmed by 7 bases and the J gene end by 2 bases; junction bases not matched to a gene: 7. The germline gives CDR1 SNHLY, CDR2 FYNNEI. The CDR3 DNA is TGTGCCAGCACCCGGGACAGAGTCAACACTGAAGCTTTCTTT. Amino acid sequence: CASTRDRVNTEAFF.

The chain employs TRBV6-5 and TRBJ2-3; 9 nucleotides match TRBD2. The CDR3 spans 14 residues. The germline V gene has CDR1 MNHEY and CDR2 SVGAGI. V lost 6 bases and J lost 4; bases outside the gene matches: 5. CDR3 sequence reads: CASRPSGNPDTQYF. As DNA, the CDR3 is TGTGCCAGCAGACCTAGCGGGAACCCAGATACGCAGTATTTT.

The chain combines TRBV4-1 with TRBJ2-1; 12 bases agree with TRBD1. The V gene's germline CDR1 is MGHRA and CDR2 YSYEKL. The length of the CDR3 is 17 residues. V shed 4 bases, J shed 2 bases, and the junction held 6 bases outside the gene matches. The CDR3 DNA sequence: TGCGCCAGCAGCCTTGGGACAGGGGGCGCTGCCTACAATGAGCAGTTCTTC. Translated: CASSLGTGGAAYNEQFF.

The chain is built from TRBV7-9 and TRBJ1-6; TRBD1 matches 9 bases. The J segment lost 10 bases and the V segment lost 8 bases, leaving 6 bases of the junction unmatched. The germline V gene encodes CDR1 SEHNR and CDR2 FQNEAQ (reference sequence). The CDR3 has 13 amino acids. The DNA for the CDR3 is TGTGCCAGCTCGGACAGGGGAGAATCACCCCTCCACTTT. Its translation: CASSDRGESPLHF.

The chain is built from TRBV6-1 and TRBJ1-5; TRBD1 might be the D (5 bases). There are 17 residues in the CDR3. Germline V gene sequence: CDR1 MNHNS, CDR2 SASEGT. The V gene lost 0 bases and the J gene lost 7 bases, with 19 bases spanning the gap. DNA for the CDR3: TGTGCCAGCAGTGAAGCGGGTACCAGGGTGGGGGGGCAGCCCCAGCATTTT. It translates to CASSEAGTRVGGQPQHF.

The chain uses TRBV9 and TRBJ1-3; maybe TRBD1 (6 bases). Germline V gene sequence: CDR1 SGDLS, CDR2 YYNGEE. V was cut by 0 bases and J by 5 bases, with 9 bases left in between. This CDR3 comprises 14 residues. The CDR3 loop is CASSVEQGRNTIYF. The CDR3 DNA follows: TGTGCCAGCAGCGTAGAGCAGGGGCGAAACACCATATATTTT.

The chain links TRBV6-6 to TRBJ1-1; 7 nucleotides line up with TRBD1. CDR1 and CDR2 from the germline V gene are MNHNY and SVGAGI (reference sequence). J was trimmed by 0 bases and V by 2 bases; bases with no gene match: 6. This CDR3 comprises 16 residues. CDR3 region: CASSYPRTGLNTEAFF. As DNA, the CDR3 is TGTGCCAGCAGTTACCCAAGGACAGGTCTGAACACTGAAGCTTTCTTT.

The chain combines TRBV7-9 with TRBJ2-7; possible D gene TRBD2, 7 bases. Per germline, CDR1 SEHNR and CDR2 FQNEAQ (reference sequence). This CDR3 comprises 15 residues. The ends were cut back, 1 base at V and 2 bases at J, with 12 bases in the middle. The CDR3 DNA sequence: TGTGCCAGCAGCTTAGGCGGGGGCCTCCCCTACGAGCAGTACTTC. Protein: CASSLGGGLPYEQYF.

Comment on this clone: The sample contains more than one DNA sequence encoding this CDR3. The V and J genes are TRBV5-5 and TRBJ1-4; D uncertain. CDR1 SGHKS and CDR2 YYEKEE come from the germline V gene (reference sequence). This CDR3 is built from 12 residues. Trimming pared 2 bases from V and 5 bases from J, leaving 4 bases between. The CDR3 reads CASSFLNEKLFF. The CDR3, as DNA: TGTGCCAGCAGCTTCTTGAATGAAAAACTGTTTTTT.

The chain links TRBV6-7 to TRBJ2-1; no definite D call. TRBV6-7 is reported as an ORF; its role is uncertain. V was shortened by 6 bases and J by 0 bases, with 15 bases between the two germline ends. The CDR3 totals 16 residues. CDR3 sequence reads: CASRSPPNSSYNEQFF. The CDR3 bases are TGTGCCAGCAGGTCCCCGCCCAACAGCTCCTACAATGAGCAGTTCTTC.

The chain couples TRBV27 to TRBJ2-7; the match to TRBD1 covers 8 bases. The germline V gene encodes CDR1 MNHEY and CDR2 SMNVEV (reference sequence). The V gene end was trimmed by 5 bases and the J gene end by 4 bases; junction bases not matched to a gene: 4. CDR3 length: 13 residues. CDR3 coding DNA: TGTGCCAGCAGTCACGGACAGGGATACGAGCAGTACTTC. Translating gives CASSHGQGYEQYF.

As DNA, the CDR3 is TGCGCCAGCAGCTTGCGGGCAGGGAATGAAAAACTGTTTTTT. Residues: CASSLRAGNEKLFF. J is TRBJ1-4 and V is TRBV5-1; possibly TRBD1 for D (5 bases). Germline values: CDR1 SGHRS, CDR2 YFSETQ. Trimming shortened V by 1 base and J by 5 bases, and 9 bases separated the two germline ends. The CDR3 covers 14 residues. The complete variable domain, with remaining parts taken from reference TRBV5-1 and TRBJ1-4, reads KAGVTQTPRYLIKTRGQQVTLSCSPISGHRSVSWYQQTPGQGLQFLFEYFSETQRNKGNFPGRFSGRQFSNSRSEMNVSTLELGDSALYLCASSLRAGNEKLFFGSGTQLSVL.

This chain connects TRBV13 to TRBJ2-1, with TRBD2 matching 7 bases. The CDR3 runs 16 residues. Per the germline V gene, CDR1 is PRHDT and CDR2 is FYEKMQ (reference sequence). Trimming took 7 bases from V and 7 from J; bases not matched to a gene: 16. DNA for the CDR3: TGTGCCAGCAAGTGGTCCGTCGGGAGGCCGGGGAATGAGCAGTTCTTC. As protein: CASKWSVGRPGNEQFF.

The V gene is TRBV18, the J gene TRBJ2-1; the match to TRBD2 covers 8 bases. The germline CDR1 and CDR2 sequences are KGHSH and LQKENI. Germline trimming cut 4 bases from V and 7 bases from J; bases unmatched to any gene: 12. The CDR3 totals 16 residues. The DNA for the CDR3 is TGTGCCAGCTCACAGCCGCGCGCGGGGGGAATAAATGAGCAGTTCTTC. This codes for CASSQPRAGGINEQFF.

V is TRBV9 and J is TRBJ1-2, with D perhaps TRBD1 (5 bases). This CDR3 comprises 14 residues. The germline V gene encodes CDR1 SGDLS and CDR2 YYNGEE. V dropped 0 bases and J dropped 6 bases, with 12 bases sitting between them. The CDR3 coding sequence is TGTGCCAGCAGCGTAGATTTGGCAGGGAATGGCTACACCTTC. This encodes CASSVDLAGNGYTF.

The gene calls are TRBV5-4 and TRBJ2-5; TRBD1 aligns across 10 bases. The germline gives CDR1 SGHNT, CDR2 YYREEE (reference sequence). This CDR3 region has 13 residues. V lost 4 bases to trimming and J lost 5 bases; unmatched junction nucleotides: 2. This chain's CDR3 is CASSRDRGETQYF. The DNA for the CDR3 is TGTGCCAGCAGCCGGGACAGGGGTGAGACCCAGTACTTC.

The chain uses TRBV11-2 and TRBJ2-3; D perhaps matches TRBD2 (7 bases). The CDR3 spans 17 residues. The germline gives CDR1 SGHAT, CDR2 FQNNGV. V lost 1 base to trimming and J lost 2 bases, with 16 bases between them. CDR3 sequence: CASSLGFGGPVTDTQYF. The CDR3 DNA sequence: TGTGCCAGCAGCTTAGGGTTCGGGGGGCCGGTCACAGATACGCAGTATTTT.

This clone was counted once. This chain connects TRBV7-9 to TRBJ2-7, with TRBD1 as a possible D gene (5 bases). From germline, CDR1 is SEHNR and CDR2 FQNEAQ (reference sequence). This CDR3 has 14 residues. The V gene lost 4 bases and the J gene lost 3 bases, with 13 bases spanning the gap. For the CDR3, the DNA is TGTGCCAGCAGCTCTCAGGGTGAGGACTACGAGCAGTACTTC. Its protein is CASSSQGEDYEQYF.

J is TRBJ2-6 and V is TRBV5-4, with D tentatively TRBD2 (6 bases). Trimming shortened V by 5 bases and J by 2 bases, and 11 bases separated the two germline ends. Per the germline V gene, CDR1 is SGHNT and CDR2 is YYREEE (reference sequence). The CDR3 loop spans 15 amino acids. As DNA, the CDR3 is TGTGCCAGCAGTGGAGGGGCCCCTGGGGCCAACGTCCTGACTTTC. Translating gives CASSGGAPGANVLTF.

V and J are TRBV15 and TRBJ2-5; no definite D call. Between the trimmed V and J ends, which lost 0 bases and 7 bases, there was a span of 15 bases. The CDR3 totals 15 residues. Germline V gene sequence: CDR1 LNHNV, CDR2 YYDKDF (reference sequence). The CDR3 region has the DNA TGTGCCACCAGCAGAGAGGCGACCGTCCTAGGGACCCAGTACTTC. It yields the protein CATSREATVLGTQYF. Full variable domain (outside the CDR3, taken from reference TRBV15 and TRBJ2-5): DAMVIQNPRYQVTQFGKPVTLSCSQTLNHNVMYWYQQKSSQAPKLLFHYYDKDFNNEADTPDNFQSRRPNTSFCFLDIRSPGLGDTAMYLCATSREATVLGTQYFGPGTRLLVL.

This rearrangement joins TRBV6-5 to TRBJ2-7, with a weak D call TRBD2 (6 bases). The CDR3 sequence is 16 residues long. Trimming took 0 bases from V and 6 from J, leaving 18 bases between them. Germline V lookup: CDR1 MNHEY, CDR2 SVGAGI. The CDR3 bases are TGTGCCAGCAGTTACTCGCAGGTCAGGGCGGGAAGCGAGCAGTACTTC. Residues: CASSYSQVRAGSEQYF.

The chain employs TRBV6-6 and TRBJ2-4, with a tentative D call TRBD1 (5 bases). The CDR3 runs to 16 residues. With 6 bases removed from V and 7 bases from J, the gap between germline ends came to 22 bases. CDR1 and CDR2 from the germline V gene are MNHNY and SVGAGI (reference sequence). Written as DNA, the CDR3 is TGTGCCAGCAGCCCAACTGGGGCAGACCCAGGGAACATTCAGTACTTC. Translated, it gives CASSPTGADPGNIQYF.

CDR3 sequence reads: CASSPGTLNNEQFF. The CDR3 DNA is TGTGCCAGCAGCCCAGGGACATTGAACAATGAGCAGTTCTTC. The V and J genes are TRBV5-5 and TRBJ2-1; maybe TRBD1 (6 bases). Germline V CDR1 and CDR2: SGHKS, YYEKEE (reference sequence). Trimming took 4 bases from V and 5 from J, leaving 13 bases between them. The CDR3 runs 14 residues.

This rearrangement joins TRBV6-5 to TRBJ1-4; D is perhaps TRBD1 (6 bases). Germline CDR1 reads MNHEY; CDR2 reads SVGAGI. The CDR3 length is 14 residues. V was shortened by 5 bases and J by 8 bases, with 15 bases between the two germline ends. In DNA form, the CDR3 reads TGTGCCAGCAGTAACGACAGGAGAGGGGAAAAACTGTTTTTT. Protein product: CASSNDRRGEKLFF.

This chain connects TRBV18 to TRBJ1-2, with 8 nucleotides matching TRBD1. Germline CDR1 reads KGHSH; CDR2 reads LQKENI. With 6 bases clipped from V and 7 bases from J, the junction kept 7 bases outside the gene matches. The CDR3 contains 13 residues. DNA of the CDR3: TGTGCCAGCTCCCGGCAGGGGGCCGCTGGCTACACCTTC. It yields the protein CASSRQGAAGYTF. The complete variable domain, with remaining parts taken from reference TRBV18 and TRBJ1-2, reads NAGVMQNPRHLVRRRGQEARLRCSPMKGHSHVYWYRQLPEEGLKFMVYLQKENIIDESGMPKERFSAEFPKEGPSILRIQQVVRGDSAAYFCASSRQGAAGYTFGSGTRLTVV.